This T cell receptor (beta chain) was profiled in a study of blood T cell repertoires in COVID-19. Germline loops: CDR1 SGDLS, CDR2 YYNGEE. Trimming removed 3 bases from V and 5 bases from J, with 11 bases in between. This CDR3 has 13 amino acids. Assay used: immunoSEQ multiplex PCR; TCRdb lists only in-frame clones, some missing. This sample has about 220,000 clones, with 70% to 90% found just once. Material for sequencing was peripheral blood. The chain is built from TRBV9 and TRBJ1-1; no firm D call. This receptor was obtained from a human donor in a cohort sampled during active COVID-19. CDR3 bases: TGTGCCAGCAGCGCCGGGTCGGGGACTGAAGCTTTCTTT. This translates into CASSAGSGTEAFF.